This T cell receptor beta chain was obtained from a study of response to subunit inactivated influenza vaccine. General study points: There was a suggestion from the authors that each seasonal influenza vaccination recruits few new T cells.

Via MiXCR, TCRdb re-called the RT-PCR reads, giving one row per CDR3 protein. The sample lists 650,000 to 700,000 distinct CDR3 sequences, 15% to 17% seen once, with roughly 11% in the top ten. There are a few counts of this clonotype. Its antigen is not identified. Trimming took off 5 bases at V and 0 bases at J, with 14 bases between the two ends. Germline V gene sequence: CDR1 MDHEN, CDR2 SYDVKM. CDR3 size: 15 residues. The V call is TRBV28, the J call TRBJ2-7; D possibly corresponds to TRBD2 (6 bases). This specimen was PBMCs from blood, taken 11 to 12 days after vaccination. The source of this sequence is a man in his fifties who received an inactivated influenza vaccine. The CDR3 DNA is TGTGCCAGCAGTCTCCAGACGGGACTCTCCTACGAGCAGTACTTC. This translates into CASSLQTGLSYEQYF.